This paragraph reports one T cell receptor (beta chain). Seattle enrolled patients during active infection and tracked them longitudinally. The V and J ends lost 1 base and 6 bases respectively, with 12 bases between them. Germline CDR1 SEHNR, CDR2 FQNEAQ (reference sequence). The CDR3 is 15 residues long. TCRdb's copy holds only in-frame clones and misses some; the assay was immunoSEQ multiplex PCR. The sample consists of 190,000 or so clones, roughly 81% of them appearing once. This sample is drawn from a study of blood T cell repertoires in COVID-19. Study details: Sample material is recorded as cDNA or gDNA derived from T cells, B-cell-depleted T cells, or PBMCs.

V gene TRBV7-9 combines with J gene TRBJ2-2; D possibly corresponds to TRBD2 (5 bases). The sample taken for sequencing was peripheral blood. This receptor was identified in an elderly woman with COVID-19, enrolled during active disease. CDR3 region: CASSLGGFEPGELFF. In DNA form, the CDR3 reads TGTGCCAGCAGCTTAGGAGGGTTTGAGCCCGGGGAGCTGTTTTTT.